This TCR beta chain emerged from a study of blood T cell repertoires in COVID-19. In the study overall: Both acute and convalescent COVID-19 samples were obtained from the United States, Italy and Spain. The analysed material was cDNA or gDNA that came from T cells, B-cell-depleted T cells, or PBMCs.

CDR1 is MNHEY and CDR2 is SVGAGI in the germline V gene. The CDR3 totals 15 residues. The V segment lost 9 bases and the J segment 7 bases; nucleotides outside the gene matches: 12. In the source study's methods: Nucleated cell counts were estimated from reference gene primer amplification. The assay was immunoSEQ multiplex PCR, and TCRdb's table has in-frame clones only and misses some. The V and J calls and clone size come from that table; D and trimming were worked out from the DNA. Found here are approximately 140,000 clones, under 90% of them singletons; the top ten hold under 10%. The chain employs TRBV6-5 and TRBJ1-6; 7 bases fit TRBD1. The sequencing input was peripheral blood. The sequence derives from a woman older than 75 in a cohort sampled during active or convalescent COVID-19. The CDR3: CASDAGDRANSPLHF. CDR3 coding DNA: TGTGCCAGTGACGCAGGAGACAGGGCCAATTCACCCCTCCACTTT.